This T cell receptor (beta chain) was sequenced for a study of T cell responses to AZD1222 COVID-19 vaccine (dated by TCRdb to 2020 to 2023). With respect to the entire study: A total of around 240 trial participants underwent TCR sequencing, of whom nearly 210 had received two doses of AZD1222 and around 26 had received two doses of the MenACWY control vaccine. Trial participants were enrolled into age subgroups of 18-55, 56-69 and 70-plus years, which contained about 150, 28 and 57 TCR-sequenced participants, respectively.

The meaning of the sample's time point label: about 28 days (+/-7) after the second vaccine dose. Because spike-specific TCR depth and breadth did not differ between the two schedules, AZD1222 recipients who got a second dose at roughly 4 weeks were pooled with those who got a second dose at roughly 12 weeks. The vaccinee samples were drawn from two UK trials, COV001 and COV002, one of which was a single-blind randomized controlled phase 2/3 trial testing AZD1222 (ChAdOx1 nCoV-19) in healthy adults. Trial participant PBMC samples were collected at day 0 and day 28 after the second dose for TCRbeta chain sequencing. The CDR3 regions of human TCRbeta chains were analyzed by immunosequencing. As for how the authors treated the data: Repertoire TCRs were matched against a reference library of SARS-CoV-2-specific TCRs generated with the MIRA antigen-specificity platform. Breadth was defined as the fraction of unique TCRs that were SARS-CoV-2-associated. Depth was defined as the fraction of total T cells that were SARS-CoV-2-associated. Using the MIRA data, each spike-specific TCR was assigned both to the spike region to which the TCR was reactive and to a CD4 or CD8 class. Log10-transformed breadth and depth values were compared by one-way ANOVA with Sidak's multiple comparisons tests. TCRdb holds this immuneACCESS table with in-frame rearrangements only. Some clones are missing; in checked studies, unresolved V genes explain under half, and the rest has no known cause. V, J and clone size are taken as reported in that table, and D and trimming were inferred from the DNA itself. The sample has about 150,000 clones on record, roughly 90% of them singletons. Together, the top ten hold over 1.2% of the sample.

With respect to this clone: No antigen is known for it. No qualities accompany the bases; no much larger clone lies one base away.

Overall study outcomes, separate from this receptor: Because no day 14 peak-response samples were available, the repertoires could be characterized only after the peak T cell response. The vaccine-associated CD4 TCRs covered the entire spike protein, and the dominant responses fell in regions 160-218 and 743-854. Reportedly, almost half of the unique spike-specific TCRs recognized epitopes lying outside the regions that are mutated in the B.1.351 and B.1.1.7 variants. After two AZD1222 doses, spike-specific TCR breadth and depth were significantly higher than at day 0 and than in MenACWY recipients. Conclusions about previously exposed vaccinees were limited because only 6 or 7 AZD1222 recipients were SARS-CoV-2 seropositive at baseline. Participants were mostly white British, with more females than males. The authors suggested clonal diversity may have been underestimated. The 56-69-year group was small, and its depth increase did not reach significance, likely because of low power.

For CDR1 and CDR2, the germline V gene lists MGHRA and YSYEKL. The CDR3 runs 14 amino acids, cysteine and phenylalanine included. CDR3 DNA only is kept here, 42 bases in frame from base 1. V lost 1 base and J lost 1 base; the stretch between them is 5 bases long. The source of this sequence is an adult who received the AZD1222 COVID-19 vaccine. The material sequenced was peripheral blood, taken 28 days after the second AZD1222 dose. This chain joins TRBV4-1 to TRBJ1-5, with no D gene named confidently. In nucleotide form, the sequence is TGCGCCAGCAGCCAAGCCAACAGCAATCAGCCCCAGCATTTT. This gives the protein CASSQANSNQPQHF.